A single sample gave rise to the 30 T cell receptor beta chains below, sequenced in a study of regulatory T cells in long-lasting Graves disease. Stated time point: persistent/refractory GD, antithyroid drugs over 5 years with positive TRAb. From PBMCs, RNA was extracted and then used to make the TCR library. HTBI primers from iRepertoire and Arm-PCR of CDR3 regions yielded the TCR beta libraries. TCRdb reanalysed the multiplex PCR reads using MiXCR and keeps one entry per CDR3 protein. The sample has 600,000 to 850,000 distinct CDR3 sequences, approximately 31% seen once; the top ten hold about two fifths. Material: peripheral blood mononuclear cells (PBMCs), obtained when the disease was refractory, from a patient treated with antithyroid drugs. These receptors came from a female donor with Graves disease.

The chain recombines TRBV15 with TRBJ1-5, with 8 bases fitting TRBD1. J lost 6 bases, V lost 0 bases, and 13 bases had no gene match. This CDR3 has 18 amino acids. Germline CDR1 and CDR2: LNHNV and YYDKDF (reference sequence). Here the CDR3 reads CATSREGTGFGLGQPQHF. The CDR3 DNA follows: TGTGCCACCAGCAGAGAGGGGACAGGCTTTGGACTGGGTCAGCCCCAGCATTTT.

The chain links TRBV9 to TRBJ2-2; D may be TRBD2 (5 bases). V shed 4 bases and J shed 6 bases, with 19 bases lying between them. The germline CDR1 and CDR2 sequences are SGDLS and YYNGEE. This CDR3 is 16 amino acids long. CDR3 coding DNA: TGTGCCAGCAGCTCCCGAGGGAACACATCTCCCGGGGAGCTGTTTTTT. It specifies CASSSRGNTSPGELFF.

The V call is TRBV10-3, the J call TRBJ1-5; possible D gene TRBD1, 5 bases. CDR1 is ENHRY and CDR2 is SYGVKD in the germline V gene. The CDR3 has 17 amino acids. V lost 6 bases and J 7 bases, leaving 25 bases between the germline ends. The CDR3 sequence: CAISPFGTDPWEQPQHF. The DNA of the CDR3 is TGTGCCATCAGCCCCTTCGGGACTGATCCTTGGGAACAGCCCCAGCATTTT.

As to this clonotype: The junction departs from the called germline gene at one end, perhaps through a read error. The rearrangement uses TRBV30 and TRBJ1-1; D remains unclear. The CDR3 runs 14 residues. Germline V lookup: CDR1 GTSNPN, CDR2 SVGIG (reference sequence). CDR3 in amino acids: CAWSARSWNAEAFF. CDR3 coding DNA: TGTGCCTGGAGTGCCAGGAGCTGGAACGCTGAAGCTTTCTTT.

This clonotype was seen a handful of times. The chain uses TRBV6-2 or TRBV6-3 and TRBJ1-6; D is unresolved. The V end lost 5 bases, the J end lost 7 bases, and 6 bases lay between the germline ends. This CDR3 comprises 12 residues. Germline V gene data show CDR1 as MNHEY and CDR2 as SVGEGT. The CDR3 reads CASSRPNSPLHF. The CDR3 DNA follows: TGTGCCAGCAGTAGGCCGAATTCACCCCTCCACTTT.

This clonotype occurred a few times. The chain uses TRBV29-1 and TRBJ1-1; no definite D call. From germline, CDR1 is SQVTM and CDR2 ANQGSEA. The CDR3 is 13 residues long. Trimming removed 5 bases from V and 4 bases from J, with 14 bases in between. The CDR3 DNA reads as TGCAGCGTTTTAGGGAGTTCGGGCACTGAAGCTTTCTTT. The encoded protein is CSVLGSSGTEAFF.

This chain uses TRBV4-1 with TRBJ1-4; D is unresolved. Per germline, CDR1 MGHRA and CDR2 YSYEKL. This CDR3 has 15 amino acids. Deletions cut 4 bases from V and 0 bases from J, with 9 bases between. The CDR3 protein is CASSPNPATNEKLFF. In nucleotides, the CDR3 is TGCGCCAGCAGCCCTAACCCTGCAACTAATGAAAAACTGTTTTTT.

This chain connects TRBV9 to TRBJ2-7; 7 bases are shared with TRBD2. Germline CDR1 reads SGDLS; CDR2 reads YYNGEE. The length of the CDR3 is 15 residues. Unmatched junction bases numbered 3, after V lost 0 bases and J lost 0 bases. CDR3 region: CASSVEAGSSYEQYF. CDR3 nucleotide sequence: TGTGCCAGCAGCGTAGAAGCGGGATCCTCCTACGAGCAGTACTTC.

This clonotype was seen a few times. The chain uses TRBV20-1 and TRBJ2-5; no firm D call. This CDR3 comprises 10 residues. With 8 bases removed from V and 5 bases from J, the gap between germline ends came to 9 bases. Germline CDR1 DFQATT, CDR2 SNEGSKA (reference sequence). For the CDR3, the DNA is TGCAGTCCCGGTCGGGAGACCCAGTACTTC. Translation gives CSPGRETQYF.

This clonotype was detected once. The chain combines TRBV5-1 with TRBJ1-1; 7 nucleotides line up with TRBD1. This CDR3 comprises 18 residues. The V gene end was trimmed by 3 bases and the J gene end by 1 base; junction bases not matched to a gene: 15. The germline V gene has CDR1 SGHRS and CDR2 YFSETQ. CDR3 residues: CASSSPGGGSSANTEAFF. DNA for the CDR3: TGCGCCAGCAGCTCCCCAGGGGGTGGATCGTCAGCGAACACTGAAGCTTTCTTT. Combining the CDR3 with reference TRBV5-1 and TRBJ1-1 gives the whole variable domain KAGVTQTPRYLIKTRGQQVTLSCSPISGHRSVSWYQQTPGQGLQFLFEYFSETQRNKGNFPGRFSGRQFSNSRSEMNVSTLELGDSALYLCASSSPGGGSSANTEAFFGQGTRLTVV.

CDR3 amino acids: CASSLSGVAEAFF. The CDR3 DNA follows: TGTGCCAGCAGCTTATCCGGAGTCGCTGAAGCTTTCTTT. The genes are TRBV11-2 and TRBJ1-1; D is uncertain. V shed 2 bases and J shed 6 bases, with 10 bases lying between them. The V gene's germline CDR1 is SGHAT and CDR2 FQNNGV. This CDR3 contains 13 residues.

This clonotype was observed a handful of times. This rearrangement joins TRBV5-1 to TRBJ1-1; tentatively, D is TRBD1 (5 bases). Germline loops: CDR1 SGHRS, CDR2 YFSETQ. Trimming took 5 bases from V and 1 from J, leaving 12 bases between them. The CDR3 length is 14 residues. As DNA, the CDR3 is TGCGCCAGCAGGTCGACAGAGACGAACACTGAAGCTTTCTTT. It codes for CASRSTETNTEAFF.

There are a few counts of this clonotype. This chain connects TRBV7-9 to TRBJ1-4; no clear D gene. The CDR3 covers 15 residues. The germline V gene encodes CDR1 SEHNR and CDR2 FQNEAQ (reference sequence). V was shortened by 2 bases and J by 5 bases, with 12 bases between the two germline ends. Here the CDR3 DNA reads TGTGCCAGCAGCTTATCGGCCTTACAGAATGAAAAACTGTTTTTT. As protein: CASSLSALQNEKLFF.

This clonotype has more than one count but fewer than ten. The rearrangement joins TRBV2 to TRBJ2-7; a weak D match, TRBD1 (8 bases). The germline V gene encodes CDR1 SNHLY and CDR2 FYNNEI. Trimming cost V 7 bases and J 3 bases, with 28 bases left between them. CDR3 length: 18 residues. The CDR3 DNA reads as TGTGCCAGCACCATCGGACAGGGAGGGCGAGACTTCATCTACGAGCAGTACTTC. It translates to CASTIGQGGRDFIYEQYF.

The chain joins TRBV7-9 to TRBJ1-1, with a tentative D call TRBD1 (6 bases). This CDR3 comprises 13 residues. Germline CDR1 and CDR2: SEHNR and FQNEAQ (reference sequence). Trimming took off 7 bases at V and 3 bases at J, with 12 bases between the two ends. The CDR3 bases are TGTGCCAGCAACCAGGGGTCGGACACTGAAGCTTTCTTT. Amino acids: CASNQGSDTEAFF.

In the case of this clonotype: One end of the junction fails to match germline, which may point to a read error. The J gene is TRBJ1-5, the V gene TRBV27; D ambiguous. The CDR3 runs 14 residues. From germline, CDR1 is MNHEY and CDR2 SMNVEV (reference sequence). The CDR3, as DNA: TGTGCCAGCAGTTTCGGATCTCCCCATCAGCCCCGGCATTTT. Amino acid sequence: CASSFGSPHQPRHF.

This clonotype was counted between two and nine times. The chain has TRBV28 and TRBJ1-1; perhaps TRBD1 as D (6 bases). CDR1 is MDHEN, CDR2 SYDVKM, per germline. The CDR3 consists of 14 residues. Trimming cost V 3 bases and J 3 bases, with 11 bases left between them. The CDR3 protein is CASSFRGGYTEAFF. DNA of the CDR3: TGTGCCAGCAGTTTCCGGGGGGGCTACACTGAAGCTTTCTTT.

This chain uses TRBV6-1 with TRBJ2-1; 7 positions agree with TRBD1. The CDR3 has 15 residues. The ends lost 5 bases at V and 2 bases at J; junction bases unmatched: 6. Germline loops: CDR1 MNHNS, CDR2 SASEGT. This CDR3 is CASSQDRVAYNEQFF. The CDR3, as DNA: TGTGCCAGCAGTCAAGACAGGGTCGCCTACAATGAGCAGTTCTTC.

In its sample, this clonotype was seen a few times. The chain couples TRBV30 to TRBJ1-1, with a weak D call TRBD1 (5 bases). The length of the CDR3 is 13 residues. V shed 5 bases and J shed 0 bases, with 10 bases lying between them. Germline V gene lookup returns CDR1 GTSNPN and CDR2 SVGIG (reference sequence). CDR3 region: CAWCRQMNTEAFF. CDR3 in DNA: TGTGCCTGGTGCCGACAGATGAACACTGAAGCTTTCTTT.

This chain connects TRBV18 to TRBJ1-6; TRBD1 is a possible D gene (5 bases). The V gene lost 3 bases and the J gene lost 8 bases, with 11 bases spanning the gap. The CDR3 consists of 14 residues. CDR1 and CDR2 from the germline V gene are KGHSH and LQKENI. The CDR3 region is CASSPFQGDSPLHF. The CDR3 DNA sequence: TGTGCCAGCTCACCTTTCCAGGGAGATTCACCCCTCCACTTT.

This clonotype was counted only a few times. A junction boundary mismatches the germline segment, possibly from a read error. This rearrangement joins TRBV7-3 to TRBJ1-1, with 10 bases aligning to TRBD1. CDR3 length: 16 amino acids. CDR1 SGHTA and CDR2 FQGTGA come from the germline V gene. Here the CDR3 DNA reads TGCGCCAGCAGCCCCCCCCGACAGGGGGCGCGCACTGAAGCTTTCTTT. Its translation is CASSPPRQGARTEAFF.

This clonotype was picked up a small number of times. The chain employs TRBV27 and TRBJ1-5; D not certain. Per the germline V gene, CDR1 is MNHEY and CDR2 is SMNVEV (reference sequence). This CDR3 region has 14 residues. Trimming cost V 10 bases and J 1 base, with 14 bases left between them. DNA for the CDR3: TGTGCCACCGGGCAATTGGGCAGCAATCAGCCCCAGCATTTT. Encoded protein: CATGQLGSNQPQHF.

This clonotype was detected only a few times. The genes are TRBV28 and TRBJ1-3; 8 nucleotides line up with TRBD1. CDR3 length: 14 residues. V shed 4 bases and J 2 bases; nucleotides not matched to a gene: 1. Germline V CDR1 and CDR2: MDHEN, SYDVKM. DNA of the CDR3: TGTGCCAGCAGTTGGGGACAGGCTGGAAACACCATATATTTT. Its translation is CASSWGQAGNTIYF.

This clonotype came up many times. V gene TRBV2 combines with J gene TRBJ1-5; D is possibly TRBD1 (5 bases). The V end was cut by 7 bases, the J end by 0 bases, with 19 bases between. Germline assignment: CDR1 SNHLY and CDR2 FYNNEI. The CDR3 contains 17 residues. The DNA of the CDR3 is TGTGCCAGCAACGGGGGGTCAGGGCGGGATAGCAATCAGCCCCAGCATTTT. The encoded protein is CASNGGSGRDSNQPQHF.

The chain uses TRBV19 and TRBJ2-5; D gene unclear. CDR3 size: 13 residues. The V gene lost 6 bases and the J gene lost 4 bases, with 12 bases spanning the gap. Looked up from germline, CDR1 is LNHDA and CDR2 is SQIVND (reference sequence). DNA for the CDR3: TGTGCCAGTAGATTCGCAGGTACAGAGACCCAGTACTTC. Encoded protein: CASRFAGTETQYF.

This clonotype was counted many times. J is TRBJ1-5 and V is TRBV20-1, with D unclear. This CDR3 is 17 amino acids long. The germline V gene encodes CDR1 DFQATT and CDR2 SNEGSKA (reference sequence). The ends were cut back, 1 base at V and 6 bases at J, with 22 bases in the middle. The CDR3 DNA sequence: TGCAGTGCTAGAGGTCTCCGGTCGGAGGGCGCGGGTCAGCCCCAGCATTTT. It yields the protein CSARGLRSEGAGQPQHF.

This clonotype was seen just once. V gene TRBV20-1 combines with J gene TRBJ1-1; D perhaps matches TRBD1 (6 bases). Germline V lookup: CDR1 DFQATT, CDR2 SNEGSKA (reference sequence). The CDR3 consists of 14 residues. Trimming cost V 3 bases and J 4 bases, with 15 bases left between them. CDR3 protein: CSARTMQGTTEAFF. The CDR3 region has the DNA TGCAGTGCTAGGACAATGCAGGGGACCACTGAAGCTTTCTTT.

Worth noting for this clonotype: One junction end does not reproduce the germline sequence, and a read error may be involved. The chain is built from TRBV29-1 and TRBJ2-5, with 13 bases lining up with TRBD2. Germline V lookup: CDR1 SQVTM, CDR2 ANQGSEA. CDR3 length: 14 residues. CDR3 loop: CSAGTSGVQEIQYF. CDR3 bases: TGCAGCGCAGGGACTAGCGGGGTTCAAGAGATCCAGTACTTC.

Details on this clonotype: The junction departs from the called germline gene at one end, perhaps through a read error. The V and J genes are TRBV5-1 and TRBJ2-7, with D perhaps TRBD1 (6 bases). Germline lookup yields CDR1 SGHRS and CDR2 YFSETQ. The length of the CDR3 is 14 residues. The DNA for the CDR3 is TGTGCCAGCAGCCCAGGGGCACTTTCCTACGAGCAGTACTTC. This gives the protein CASSPGALSYEQYF.

The CDR3 DNA reads as TGTGCCAGCAGTTTTCGACAGGGGGCCTATGGCTACACCTTC. Amino acids: CASSFRQGAYGYTF. V is TRBV28 and J is TRBJ1-2, with 10 bases identical to TRBD1. V lost 3 bases, J lost 4 bases, and 2 bases stayed unmatched. Germline V gene sequence: CDR1 MDHEN, CDR2 SYDVKM. The CDR3 spans 14 residues.